The clone carrying this T cell receptor beta chain was recorded a few times. Its specificity is unknown. MiXCR, run by TCRdb on the 5' RACE reads, gives a single entry per CDR3 protein. The sample shows around 1.7 million distinct CDR3 sequences, under 35% of them seen only once. The entry originates in a study of identical twins. Study-wide results and limits: It was out-of-frame TCR alpha sharing in monozygotic twins that models underestimated. In zero-insertion analyses, partial confounding could arise from invariant MAIT and iNKT cells. Fewer insertions characterized abundant cord blood beta clonotypes, whereas memory repertoires showed none.

Sequencing used cord blood. This receptor was identified in a newborn girl in good health.

CDR3 coding DNA: TGTGCCAACCCCCCCGGCTTACTGTGGGGCTACACCTTC. As protein: CANPPGLLWGYTF. The V call is TRBV2, the J call TRBJ1-2; D call uncertain. Germline CDR1 reads SNHLY; CDR2 reads FYNNEI. V dropped 10 bases and J dropped 8 bases, with 20 bases sitting between them. The CDR3 is 13 residues long.